This TCR beta chain was documented in a study of cytomegalovirus exposure and HLA in healthy donors. Measured with immunoSEQ multiplex PCR; TCRdb has only the in-frame clones, and not every one. Counted here are under 300,000 clones, around 86% occurring once; the ten biggest clones make up roughly 1%. Notes on this clone: The target antigen is unknown.

Donors came from a validation cohort of 95 to 150 subjects, distinct from the first 666-subject cohort. The CDR3 is 14 amino acids. Germline V gives CDR1 LNHDA, CDR2 SQIVND (reference sequence). V lost 3 bases to trimming and J lost 7 bases; unmatched junction nucleotides: 8. Findings of the study overall: In vitro, a few CMV-associated chains proved specific for CMV antigens. The majority of TCR sequences were rare, yet some public TCRs appeared in many donors. Cytomegalovirus association was listed for approximately 150 TCR beta chains.

Sample: PBMCs. V and J are TRBV19 and TRBJ1-2, with 7 bases aligning to TRBD1. This clonotype was sampled from a woman aged 18 to 35 in good health and CMV-seronegative. CDR3 DNA sequence: TGTGCCAGTAGTATGGCACAGGGGAAGGGTGGCTACACCTTC. Translating it yields CASSMAQGKGGYTF. Together with reference TRBV19 and TRBJ1-2, the CDR3 gives the full variable domain: DGGITQSPKYLFRKEGQNVTLSCEQNLNHDAMYWYRQDPGQGLRLIYYSQIVNDFQKGDIAEGYSVSREKKESFPLTVTSAQKNPTAFYLCASSMAQGKGGYTFGSGTRLTVV.